These 22 T cell receptor beta chains were all obtained from the same sample, sequenced in a study of graft-versus-host responses after intestinal transplantation. Assay: immunoSEQ multiplex PCR; the TCRdb copy retains only in-frame clones and omits some. The sample comprises approximately 89,000 clones, about 93% of which are singletons, and less than 1.5% rests with the top ten. Their specific antigens are unknown. The sequenced sample was unstimulated CD8+ T cells sorted from spleen or lymph node cells, obtained before transplant. Source of these receptors: a human donor who was the organ donor for an intestinal transplant.

V gene TRBV9 combines with J gene TRBJ2-7; TRBD2 aligns across 8 bases. Germline-derived CDR1 and CDR2 are SGDLS and YYNGEE. V lost 2 bases to trimming and J lost 6 bases; unmatched junction nucleotides: 13. The CDR3 runs to 16 residues. The CDR3 DNA reads TGTGCCAGCAGCGTTGGTAGCGGGATATCAGGACCCGAGCAGTACTTC. Its protein is CASSVGSGISGPEQYF.

V and J are TRBV2 and TRBJ2-5, with 9 nucleotides matching TRBD1. CDR3 length: 15 amino acids. CDR1 and CDR2 (germline): SNHLY, FYNNEI. J was trimmed by 5 bases and V by 6 bases; bases with no gene match: 10. The CDR3 is CASRDLGQGRETQYF. CDR3 coding DNA: TGTGCCAGCAGGGATCTGGGACAGGGTAGGGAGACCCAGTACTTC.

V gene TRBV30 combines with J gene TRBJ2-7, with 8 nucleotides matching TRBD1. CDR1 is GTSNPN and CDR2 is SVGIG in the germline V gene (reference sequence). With V trimmed by 1 base and J by 5 bases, 7 bases remained unmatched. The CDR3 sequence is 14 residues long. The CDR3 DNA reads as TGTGCCTGGAGTGGTCGGACAGGGACGGACGAGCAGTACTTC. It specifies CAWSGRTGTDEQYF.

Only one count was recorded for this clone. The genes are TRBV27 and TRBJ1-4, with TRBD1 as a possible D gene (6 bases). The germline CDR1 and CDR2 sequences are MNHEY and SMNVEV (reference sequence). The CDR3 is made up of 14 amino acids. V gave up 8 bases and J gave up 7 bases, with 17 bases separating them. CDR3 sequence (DNA): TGTGCCAGCTCTTTGCAGGGGTTCTTTGAAAAACTGTTTTTT. The encoded protein is CASSLQGFFEKLFF.

On this clone itself: Other DNA variants within this sample encode the same CDR3. The CDR3 sequence is CASSFWTGRNHEQFF. The CDR3 DNA reads TGTGCCAGCAGCTTTTGGACAGGGCGGAATCATGAGCAGTTCTTC. This chain uses TRBV13 with TRBJ2-1; TRBD1 agrees at 8 bases. V dropped 3 bases and J dropped 8; count of bases not matched to a gene: 9. The CDR3 runs 15 residues. CDR1 is PRHDT and CDR2 is FYEKMQ in the germline V gene (reference sequence). The full variable domain, its missing parts supplied by reference TRBV13 and TRBJ2-1, is AAGVIQSPRHLIKEKRETATLKCYPIPRHDTVYWYQQGPGQDPQFLISFYEKMQSDKGSIPDRFSAQQFSDYHSELNMSSLELGDSALYFCASSFWTGRNHEQFFGPGTRLTVL.

The chain carries TRBV4-1 and TRBJ2-1; no definite D call. With 1 base removed from V and 9 bases from J, the gap between germline ends came to 10 bases. The germline gives CDR1 MGHRA, CDR2 YSYEKL. The length of the CDR3 is 13 residues. The CDR3 nucleotides are TGCGCCAGCAGCCAAGGTATCTGGCCTGAGCAGTTCTTC. This gives the protein CASSQGIWPEQFF.

V is TRBV20-1 and J is TRBJ1-6, with 7 nucleotides matching TRBD1. The CDR3 runs 11 residues. Germline V gene lookup returns CDR1 DFQATT and CDR2 SNEGSKA (reference sequence). V lost 5 bases to trimming and J lost 16 bases; unmatched junction nucleotides: 8. The DNA for the CDR3 is TGCAGTGCTCCCAGGGGGACAGAGCTCCACTTT. It encodes CSAPRGTELHF.

The chain employs TRBV27 and TRBJ2-5; no clear D gene. The J call is in doubt because the DNA end fits TRBJ2-7 better. Germline assignment: CDR1 MNHEY and CDR2 SMNVEV (reference sequence). This CDR3 has 15 residues. The CDR3 loop reads CASSFDPTNSFEQYF. The CDR3 nucleotides are TGTGCCAGCAGTTTCGACCCTACGAACAGTTTCGAGCAGTACTTC.

J is TRBJ2-1 and V is TRBV10-3, with D possibly being TRBD1 (5 bases). The CDR3 has 16 residues. V was clipped by 3 bases and J by 3 bases, with 15 bases between them. Germline CDR1 and CDR2: ENHRY and SYGVKD. This CDR3 is CAISEPTDPFYNEQFF. In DNA, the CDR3 is TGTGCCATCAGTGAACCGACAGACCCCTTCTACAATGAGCAGTTCTTC.

In its sample, this clone was seen once. This chain uses TRBV11-2 with TRBJ2-2, with 7 positions matching TRBD1. Trimming removed 3 bases from V and 6 bases from J; junction bases left unmatched: 7. The V gene's germline CDR1 is SGHAT and CDR2 FQNNGV. CDR3 length: 15 amino acids. DNA of the CDR3: TGTGCCAGCAGCTTGACAGGGAAAGTGGCCGGGGAGCTGTTTTTT. Translation gives CASSLTGKVAGELFF.

The V and J genes are TRBV6-5 and TRBJ2-5, with 9 nucleotides matching TRBD1. The J call may be mistaken, given a closer DNA end match to TRBJ2-7. This CDR3 is built from 13 residues. Germline V gene data show CDR1 as MNHEY and CDR2 as SVGAGI. The CDR3 protein is CASGPGQGYEQYF. CDR3 in DNA: TGTGCCAGCGGACCGGGACAGGGCTACGAGCAGTACTTC.

Only one count was recorded for this clone. This chain connects TRBV16 to TRBJ1-2; D gene unclear. There are 12 residues in the CDR3. Trimming pared 6 bases from V and 1 base from J, leaving 6 bases between. Germline CDR1 and CDR2: KGHSY and FQNENV. Here the CDR3 DNA reads TGTGCCAGCAGTCCCCTTAACTATGGCTACACCTTC. This sequence encodes CASSPLNYGYTF. Looking up the rest from reference TRBV16 and TRBJ1-2 gives the full variable domain: GEEVAQTPKHLVRGEGQKAKLYCAPIKGHSYVFWYQQVLKNEFKFLISFQNENVFDETGMPKERFSAKCLPNSPCSLEIQATKLEDSAVYFCASSPLNYGYTFGSGTRLTVV.

This rearrangement joins TRBV21-1 to TRBJ2-1; the table's D call TRBD1 went unverified against the DNA. TRBV21-1 is a known pseudogene. The CDR3 is 16 amino acids. The CDR3, as DNA: TGTGCCAGCACCATAGACAGGGTCGAACTTTGGGATGAGCAGTTCTTC. Translated, it gives CASTIDRVELWDEQFF.

The rearrangement uses TRBV13 and TRBJ2-5; the D gene is possibly TRBD1 (6 bases). V dropped 5 bases and J dropped 6 bases, with 13 bases sitting between them. The CDR3 runs to 13 residues. Germline V gene data show CDR1 as PRHDT and CDR2 as FYEKMQ (reference sequence). CDR3 residues: CASSPDSRKTQYF. In nucleotides, the CDR3 is TGTGCCAGCAGCCCGGACAGTAGGAAGACCCAGTACTTC.

In this sample, this clone turned up once. The rearrangement links TRBV11-3 to TRBJ2-6; 7 nucleotides match TRBD1. The ends lost 1 base at V and 0 bases at J; junction bases unmatched: 3. The CDR3 spans 17 residues. CDR1 is SGHNT, CDR2 YENEEA, per germline. The DNA of the CDR3 is TGTGCCAGCAGCTTAGGACAGGGCGTCTCTGGGGCCAACGTCCTGACTTTC. Translation: CASSLGQGVSGANVLTF.

This chain uses TRBV25-1 with TRBJ2-7; 8 bases are a match to TRBD1. The CDR3 runs to 16 residues. The germline CDR1 and CDR2 sequences are MGHDK and SYGVNS. Losses at the gene ends were 0 bases for V and 6 bases for J; bases not matched to a gene: 10. The CDR3 is CASSEYLYGQGREQYF. For the CDR3, the DNA is TGTGCCAGCAGTGAATATTTATACGGACAGGGACGCGAGCAGTACTTC.

V is TRBV2 and J is TRBJ1-5; 9 nucleotides align to TRBD1. Germline CDR1 is SNHLY and CDR2 is FYNNEI. This CDR3 spans 14 amino acids. The J segment lost 3 bases and the V segment lost 8 bases, leaving 5 bases of the junction unmatched. The CDR3 protein is CASEDRGINQPQHF. The CDR3 DNA reads as TGTGCCAGCGAGGACAGGGGAATCAATCAGCCCCAGCATTTT.

CDR3 nucleotide sequence: TGCGCCAGCAGCCAAGTGGGCGGGGGGGAAGGGACCCAGTACTTC. Translation gives CASSQVGGGEGTQYF. V and J are TRBV4-1 and TRBJ2-5, with 9 bases aligning to TRBD2. This CDR3 comprises 15 residues. Germline CDR1 and CDR2: MGHRA and YSYEKL. V trimming: 1 base; J trimming: 7 bases; junction bases outside the gene matches: 7.

V gene TRBV28 combines with J gene TRBJ1-3; D gene ambiguous. V gave up 2 bases and J gave up 8 bases, with 4 bases separating them. This CDR3 has 11 amino acids. Germline loops: CDR1 MDHEN, CDR2 SYDVKM. In nucleotides, the CDR3 is TGTGCCAGCAGTTTAGAGCACACCATATATTTT. Residues: CASSLEHTIYF.

The CDR3 loop is CASSNRDSTDTQYF. The CDR3, as DNA: TGTGCCAGCAGTAACCGGGACTCCACAGATACGCAGTATTTT. The chain has TRBV27 and TRBJ2-3; perhaps TRBD2 as D (6 bases). CDR3 length: 14 amino acids. Deletions cut 5 bases from V and 2 bases from J, with 11 bases between. Germline-derived CDR1 and CDR2 are MNHEY and SMNVEV (reference sequence).

The chain employs TRBV7-2 and TRBJ2-2; D is unclear. V lost 1 base and J lost 3, with 6 bases in between. The germline CDR1 and CDR2 sequences are SGHTA and FQGNSA. The CDR3 loop spans 14 amino acids. CDR3 nucleotide sequence: TGTGCCAGCAGCTTAGTCGTCTACACCGGGGAGCTGTTTTTT. Its protein product is CASSLVVYTGELFF.

The chain is built from TRBV7-9 and TRBJ2-7, with D possibly matching TRBD2 (5 bases). CDR3 size: 13 residues. V dropped 5 bases and J dropped 1 base, with 9 bases sitting between them. Germline lookup yields CDR1 SEHNR and CDR2 FQNEAQ (reference sequence). In DNA form, the CDR3 reads TGTGCCAGCAGCCAGCCGGGATCCTACGAGCAGTACTTC. This gives the protein CASSQPGSYEQYF. Full variable domain (outside the CDR3, taken from reference TRBV7-9 and TRBJ2-7): DTGVSQNPRHKITKRGQNVTFRCDPISEHNRLYWYRQTLGQGPEFLTYFQNEAQLEKSRLLSDRFSAERPKGSFSTLEIQRTEQGDSAMYLCASSQPGSYEQYFGPGTRLTVT.